This TCR beta chain was retrieved from a study of response to subunit inactivated influenza vaccine. Study findings and constraints: The authors suggested that every seasonal influenza vaccination recruits few new T cells.

CDR1 and CDR2 (germline): SGDLS, YYNGEE. V gave up 2 bases and J gave up 2 bases, with 9 bases separating them. The CDR3 is 14 amino acids. This clonotype turned up a few times. The antigen is undetermined. TCRdb ran MiXCR on the RT-PCR reads and lists one entry per CDR3 protein. The sample has almost 250,000 distinct CDR3 sequences; 9% to 15% are singletons. The source is a man aged 45-65 years who received an inactivated influenza vaccine. This chain joins TRBV9 and TRBJ2-3, with D unclear. The sample here was non-naive T cells sorted from PBMCs, taken less than 15 days before vaccination. The CDR3 reads CASSVSQHTDTQYF. The CDR3 bases are TGTGCCAGCAGCGTTTCCCAGCACACAGATACGCAGTATTTT.